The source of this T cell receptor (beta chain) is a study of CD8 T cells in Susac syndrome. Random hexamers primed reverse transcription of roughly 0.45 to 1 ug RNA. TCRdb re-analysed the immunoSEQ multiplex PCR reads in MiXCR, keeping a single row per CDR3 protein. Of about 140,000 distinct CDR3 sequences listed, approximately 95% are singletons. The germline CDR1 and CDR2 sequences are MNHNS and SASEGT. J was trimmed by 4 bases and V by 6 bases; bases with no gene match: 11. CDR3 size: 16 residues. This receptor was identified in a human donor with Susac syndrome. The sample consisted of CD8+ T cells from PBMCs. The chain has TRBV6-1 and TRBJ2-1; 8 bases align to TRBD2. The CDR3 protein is CASRISGKGNYNEQFF. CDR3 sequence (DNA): TGTGCCAGCAGGATTAGCGGGAAAGGGAATTACAATGAGCAGTTCTTC.